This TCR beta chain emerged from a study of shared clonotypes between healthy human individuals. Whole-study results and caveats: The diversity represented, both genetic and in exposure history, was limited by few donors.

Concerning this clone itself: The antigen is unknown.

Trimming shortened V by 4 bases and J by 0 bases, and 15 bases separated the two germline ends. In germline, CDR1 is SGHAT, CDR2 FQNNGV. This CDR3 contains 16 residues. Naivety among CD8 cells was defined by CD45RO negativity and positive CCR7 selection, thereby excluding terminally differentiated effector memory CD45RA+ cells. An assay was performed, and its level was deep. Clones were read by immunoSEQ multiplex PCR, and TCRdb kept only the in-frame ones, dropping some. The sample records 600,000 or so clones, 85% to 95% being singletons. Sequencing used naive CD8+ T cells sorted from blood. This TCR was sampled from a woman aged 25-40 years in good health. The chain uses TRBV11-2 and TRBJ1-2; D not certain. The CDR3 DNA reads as TGTGCCAGCAGCTCGCCAGGACCGATAGCTAACTATGGCTACACCTTC. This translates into CASSSPGPIANYGYTF.